These 23 T cell receptor beta chains came from one sample sequenced in a study of blood T cell repertoires in COVID-19 (dated by TCRdb to 2018 to 2020). The library was obtained by the immunoSEQ multiplex PCR assay. TCRdb holds this immuneACCESS table with in-frame rearrangements only. Some clones are missing; in checked studies, unresolved V genes explain under half, and the rest has no known cause. Recorded for this sample are around 280,000 clones; roughly 89% of them occurred a single time. The ten largest clones represent 1.5% to 2% of the sample. Sequenced input: PBMCs or T cells enriched from blood (not recorded which). These receptors came from a woman in her 40s who had recovered from COVID-19.

This chain connects TRBV7-3 to TRBJ1-1, with D hard to call. The CDR3 has 15 amino acids. Deletions cut 7 bases from V and 0 bases from J, with 15 bases between. The germline V gene has CDR1 SGHTA and CDR2 FQGTGA. The CDR3 bases are TGTGCCAGCATCCGACAAAAAACCATGAACACTGAAGCTTTCTTT. Protein sequence: CASIRQKTMNTEAFF.

This chain connects TRBV4-1 to TRBJ2-7, with 12 bases lining up with TRBD1. Per the germline V gene, CDR1 is MGHRA and CDR2 is YSYEKL. The CDR3 has 18 amino acids. The junction had 13 bases not matched to a gene; V was cut back by 4 bases and J by 3 bases. CDR3 coding DNA: TGCGCCAGCAGCCCGGGACAGGGGGCGCGTAGCCAGCACTACGAGCAGTACTTC. It is translated as CASSPGQGARSQHYEQYF.

The genes are TRBV7-8 and TRBJ1-2; D gene unclear. Germline V gene lookup returns CDR1 SGHVS and CDR2 FQNEAQ. Trimming stripped 1 base from V and 1 base from J, with 10 bases between. The CDR3 consists of 15 residues. This CDR3 reads CASSLVGGINYGYTF. The CDR3 region has the DNA TGTGCCAGCAGCTTAGTTGGAGGAATTAACTATGGCTACACCTTC.

The genes are TRBV19 and TRBJ1-2; the match to TRBD1 covers 9 bases. Germline loops: CDR1 LNHDA, CDR2 SQIVND (reference sequence). The J segment lost 4 bases and the V segment lost 6 bases, leaving 9 bases of the junction unmatched. The CDR3 loop spans 15 amino acids. The CDR3 protein is CASSHRDRALYGYTF. In nucleotides, the CDR3 is TGTGCCAGTAGCCACCGGGACAGGGCTCTCTATGGCTACACCTTC.

This chain links TRBV25-1 with TRBJ1-2; 9 nucleotides align to TRBD1. Germline CDR1 reads MGHDK; CDR2 reads SYGVNS. Trimming cost V 2 bases and J 9 bases; bases outside gene matches: 13. The CDR3 covers 16 residues. The CDR3 bases are TGTGCCAGCAGTGAAGTTTGGGACAGGGCCTTAGGGAGCTACACCTTC. It specifies CASSEVWDRALGSYTF.

The chain links TRBV19 to TRBJ2-6, with TRBD2 as a possible D gene (6 bases). The CDR3 totals 17 residues. Germline loops: CDR1 LNHDA, CDR2 SQIVND (reference sequence). V dropped 7 bases and J dropped 0 bases, with 16 bases sitting between them. In DNA, the CDR3 is TGTGCCAGTAAGGTCGGGGGAGATGGCTCTGGGGCCAACGTCCTGACTTTC. This translates into CASKVGGDGSGANVLTF.

The chain joins TRBV5-1 to TRBJ2-2, with 9 bases lining up with TRBD2. Looked up from germline, CDR1 is SGHRS and CDR2 is YFSETQ. Trimming removed 4 bases from V and 1 base from J; junction bases left unmatched: 11. The CDR3 extends over 18 amino acids. This CDR3 is CASSPTLSGGENTGELFF. The CDR3 DNA is TGCGCCAGCAGCCCCACCCTTAGCGGGGGCGAGAACACCGGGGAGCTGTTTTTT.

The DNA of the CDR3 is TGTGCCAGCAGCGTAGCTCTGGACTCCCGAGATACGCAGTATTTT. Translated, it gives CASSVALDSRDTQYF. The V and J genes are TRBV9 and TRBJ2-3, with D perhaps TRBD2 (5 bases). The germline V and J ends were trimmed by 0 bases and 5 bases, with 13 bases remaining between them. The CDR3 loop spans 15 amino acids. The germline V gene has CDR1 SGDLS and CDR2 YYNGEE.

This chain connects TRBV7-2 to TRBJ1-2; the D is unclear. The CDR3 consists of 15 residues. The germline V gene has CDR1 SGHTA and CDR2 FQGNSA. V was pared by 0 bases and J by 7 bases, with 15 bases between. The CDR3 region is CASSLANVKSGGYTF. CDR3 nucleotide sequence: TGTGCCAGCAGCTTAGCGAACGTCAAAAGCGGTGGCTACACCTTC. Variable domain in full (rest from reference TRBV7-2 and TRBJ1-2): GAGVSQSPSNKVTEKGKDVELRCDPISGHTALYWYRQSLGQGLEFLIYFQGNSAPDKSGLPSDRFSAERTGGSVSTLTIQRTQQEDSAVYLCASSLANVKSGGYTFGSGTRLTVV.

This chain connects TRBV11-2 to TRBJ1-1, with D maybe TRBD1 (5 bases). Trimming stripped 1 base from V and 5 bases from J, with 11 bases between. CDR3 length: 14 amino acids. CDR1 is SGHAT, CDR2 FQNNGV, per germline. CDR3 in amino acids: CASSLGGRRTEAFF. The DNA for the CDR3 is TGTGCCAGCAGCTTAGGGGGGAGGCGGACTGAAGCTTTCTTT.

The chain is built from TRBV9 and TRBJ2-7, with TRBD2 as a possible D gene (6 bases). The V end lost 5 bases, the J end lost 3 bases, and 18 bases lay between the germline ends. The germline V gene has CDR1 SGDLS and CDR2 YYNGEE. The CDR3 is 15 residues long. The CDR3 nucleotides are TGTGCCAGCAGTGAAACCTACCAAGCGGGCTACGAGCAGTACTTC. It codes for CASSETYQAGYEQYF.

V is TRBV6-4 and J is TRBJ2-7, with D tentatively TRBD1 (6 bases). Germline V gene lookup returns CDR1 MRHNA and CDR2 SNTAGT. The CDR3 runs 14 residues. Trimming left V 6 bases short and J 1 base short, with 13 bases between. CDR3 bases: TGTGCCAGCAGCCCAGACAGGACATCCTACGAGCAGTACTTC. It specifies CASSPDRTSYEQYF.

Notes on this clone: At one end, the junction sequence differs from germline, possibly due to a read error. The J gene is TRBJ2-1, the V gene TRBV7-7, with TRBD1 as a possible D gene (5 bases). The CDR3 is 13 residues long. Germline CDR1 reads SSHAT; CDR2 reads FNYEAQ (reference sequence). Here the CDR3 DNA reads TGTGCTAGCAGCTTGGGGCGGAACAATGAGCAGTTCTTC. It encodes CASSLGRNNEQFF.

This sequence joins TRBV2 and TRBJ1-1, with 9 bases lining up with TRBD1. Germline trimming cut 6 bases from V and 4 bases from J; bases unmatched to any gene: 3. CDR3 length: 13 residues. Germline values: CDR1 SNHLY, CDR2 FYNNEI. The chain's CDR3 is CASRGQGGTEAFF. CDR3 DNA sequence: TGTGCCAGCAGGGGACAGGGAGGCACTGAAGCTTTCTTT.

The chain is built from TRBV18 and TRBJ1-5; D not resolved. V was cut by 6 bases and J by 5 bases, with 17 bases left in between. Germline-derived CDR1 and CDR2 are KGHSH and LQKENI. The CDR3 spans 15 residues. The CDR3 loop is CASSLGWAQDQPQHF. CDR3 DNA sequence: TGTGCCAGCTCTCTTGGCTGGGCTCAGGATCAGCCCCAGCATTTT. Variable domain in full (rest from reference TRBV18 and TRBJ1-5): NAGVMQNPRHLVRRRGQEARLRCSPMKGHSHVYWYRQLPEEGLKFMVYLQKENIIDESGMPKERFSAEFPKEGPSILRIQQVVRGDSAAYFCASSLGWAQDQPQHFGDGTRLSIL.

The DNA of the CDR3 is TGTGCCAGCAGACTACATACTTCCTATGGCTACACCTTC. Translation gives CASRLHTSYGYTF. The chain has TRBV6-5 and TRBJ1-2; D unresolved. From germline, CDR1 is MNHEY and CDR2 SVGAGI. V shed 6 bases and J shed 4 bases, with 12 bases lying between them. This CDR3 is built from 13 residues.

This rearrangement joins TRBV6-2 or TRBV6-3 to TRBJ1-1, with 9 nucleotides matching TRBD1. The ends lost 0 bases at V and 5 bases at J; junction bases unmatched: 7. CDR1 and CDR2 (germline): MNHEY, SVGEGT. The CDR3 covers 16 residues. The CDR3 DNA is TGTGCCAGCAGTTACTCACAGACAGGGGGTAAAACTGAAGCTTTCTTT. This gives the protein CASSYSQTGGKTEAFF.

This chain uses TRBV19 with TRBJ2-1; the match to TRBD2 covers 9 bases. The V gene end was trimmed by 6 bases and the J gene end by 8 bases; junction bases not matched to a gene: 8. The germline CDR1 and CDR2 sequences are LNHDA and SQIVND (reference sequence). The CDR3 spans 14 residues. CDR3 bases: TGTGCCAGTAGAGGTAGCGGGGGATGGGATGAGCAGTTCTTC. It codes for CASRGSGGWDEQFF. The full variable domain, in which reference TRBV19 and TRBJ2-1 provide the parts outside the CDR3, is DGGITQSPKYLFRKEGQNVTLSCEQNLNHDAMYWYRQDPGQGLRLIYYSQIVNDFQKGDIAEGYSVSREKKESFPLTVTSAQKNPTAFYLCASRGSGGWDEQFFGPGTRLTVL.

The chain couples TRBV30 to TRBJ2-1, with TRBD1 matching over 7 bases. The CDR3 loop spans 16 amino acids. Trimming at V came to 5 bases and at J to 4 bases, leaving 14 bases not matched to a gene. Germline V gives CDR1 GTSNPN, CDR2 SVGIG (reference sequence). CDR3 amino acids: CAWAPGPLQGYNEQFF. In DNA, the CDR3 is TGTGCCTGGGCCCCCGGCCCCCTACAGGGGTACAATGAGCAGTTCTTC.

The V and J genes are TRBV2 and TRBJ1-1; perhaps TRBD1 as D (6 bases). This CDR3 is 13 amino acids long. The germline V gene encodes CDR1 SNHLY and CDR2 FYNNEI. V dropped 8 bases and J dropped 3 bases, with 13 bases sitting between them. CDR3 nucleotide sequence: TGTGCCAGCGAGAGGACAGTTTACACTGAAGCTTTCTTT. It translates to CASERTVYTEAFF.

The DNA for the CDR3 is TGTGCCAGCAGCCGTCAGGGTACGAGCAATCAGCCCCAGCATTTT. Translating gives CASSRQGTSNQPQHF. This chain connects TRBV11-2 to TRBJ1-5; maybe TRBD1 (5 bases). The V gene lost 5 bases and the J gene lost 1 base, with 12 bases spanning the gap. The CDR3 runs 15 residues. In germline, CDR1 is SGHAT, CDR2 FQNNGV.

The sample holds a few counts of this clone. This sample also contains other DNA sequences that code for the same CDR3. This chain links TRBV5-1 with TRBJ2-3, with 7 bases matching TRBD2. The V gene's germline CDR1 is SGHRS and CDR2 YFSETQ. Trimming cost V 0 bases and J 5 bases; bases outside gene matches: 0. The length of the CDR3 is 13 residues. CDR3 in amino acids: CASSLVAGDTQYF. CDR3 sequence (DNA): TGCGCCAGCAGCTTGGTAGCGGGAGATACGCAGTATTTT.

This clone showed up just once. This chain connects TRBV27 to TRBJ1-2; D is unclear. V lost 5 bases and J 2 bases, leaving 9 bases between the germline ends. The CDR3 runs 13 residues. CDR1 is MNHEY and CDR2 is SMNVEV in the germline V gene (reference sequence). The CDR3 protein is CASSESFNYGYTF. CDR3 DNA: TGTGCCAGCAGTGAAAGCTTCAACTATGGCTACACCTTC.